This TCR beta chain was sequenced during a study of cytomegalovirus exposure and HLA in healthy donors. Vbeta (60) and Jbeta (13) primers were used in the PCR. The protocol was immunoSEQ multiplex PCR, while the TCRdb copy is restricted to in-frame clones and leaves out a portion. This table has 75,000 to 90,000 clones, about 60% appearing once. In the case of this clone: The antigen remains undetermined.

Study conclusions and caveats: A classifier reportedly called cytomegalovirus status with high sensitivity and specificity. TRBV6-2, TRBV6-3 and some other V segments were unresolvable in 87-base-pair reads.

The CDR3 covers 13 residues. Between the trimmed V and J ends, which lost 2 bases and 10 bases, there was a span of 12 bases. Germline CDR1 reads SGDLS; CDR2 reads YYNGEE. V gene TRBV9 combines with J gene TRBJ1-4; tentative D call: TRBD1 (5 bases). The clonotype originates from a woman aged 35 to 49 in good health and CMV-seropositive. The sample comprised PBMCs. Here the CDR3 reads CASSVTDSSKLFF. The CDR3 DNA reads TGTGCCAGCAGCGTGACCGACAGTTCAAAACTGTTTTTT.